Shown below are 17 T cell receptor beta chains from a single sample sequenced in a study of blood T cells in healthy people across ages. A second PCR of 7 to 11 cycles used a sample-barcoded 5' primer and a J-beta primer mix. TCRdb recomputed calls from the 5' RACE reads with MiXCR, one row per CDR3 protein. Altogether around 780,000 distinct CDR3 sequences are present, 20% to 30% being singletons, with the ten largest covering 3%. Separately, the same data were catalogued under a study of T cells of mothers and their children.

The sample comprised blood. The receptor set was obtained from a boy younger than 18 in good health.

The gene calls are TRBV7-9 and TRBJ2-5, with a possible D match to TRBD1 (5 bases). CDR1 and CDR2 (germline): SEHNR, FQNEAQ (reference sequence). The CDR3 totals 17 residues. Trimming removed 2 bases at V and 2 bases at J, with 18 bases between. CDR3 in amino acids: CASSLSIAGSLQETQYF. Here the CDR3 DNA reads TGTGCCAGCAGCTTAAGTATAGCAGGGTCACTTCAAGAGACCCAGTACTTC.

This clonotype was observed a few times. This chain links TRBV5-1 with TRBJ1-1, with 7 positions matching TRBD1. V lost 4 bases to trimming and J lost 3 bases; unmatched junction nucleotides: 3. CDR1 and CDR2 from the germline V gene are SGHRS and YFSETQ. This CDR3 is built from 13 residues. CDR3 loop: CASSETGHTEAFF. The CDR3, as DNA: TGCGCCAGCAGCGAGACAGGGCACACTGAAGCTTTCTTT.

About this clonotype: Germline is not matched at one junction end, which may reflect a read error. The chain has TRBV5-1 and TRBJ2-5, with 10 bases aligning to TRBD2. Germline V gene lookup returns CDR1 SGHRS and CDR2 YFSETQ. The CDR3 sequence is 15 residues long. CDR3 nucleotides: TGCGCCAGCAGTCCCGGGGGTAGCGGGGGGACTGACATCCACTTC. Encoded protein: CASSPGGSGGTDIHF.

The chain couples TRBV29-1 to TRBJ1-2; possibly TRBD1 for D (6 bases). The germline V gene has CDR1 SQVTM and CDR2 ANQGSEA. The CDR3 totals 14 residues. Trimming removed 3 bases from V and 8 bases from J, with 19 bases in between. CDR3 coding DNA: TGCAGCGTTGATGGGGGGCGAGGGTTCGAAGGCTACACCTTC. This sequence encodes CSVDGGRGFEGYTF.

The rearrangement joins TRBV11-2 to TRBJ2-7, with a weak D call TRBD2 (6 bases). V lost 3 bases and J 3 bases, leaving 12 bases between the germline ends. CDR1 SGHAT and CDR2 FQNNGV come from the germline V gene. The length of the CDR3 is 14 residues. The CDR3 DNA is TGTGCCAGCAGCTTCGGGGACTCTCGCTACGAGCAGTACTTC. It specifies CASSFGDSRYEQYF.

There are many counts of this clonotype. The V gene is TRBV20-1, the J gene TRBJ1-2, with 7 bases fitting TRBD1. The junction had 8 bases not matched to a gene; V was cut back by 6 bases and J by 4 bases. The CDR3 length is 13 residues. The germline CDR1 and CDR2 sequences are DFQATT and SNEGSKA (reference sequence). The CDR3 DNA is TGCAGTGCCGCTGACAGGGCTACCTATGGCTACACCTTC. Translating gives CSAADRATYGYTF.

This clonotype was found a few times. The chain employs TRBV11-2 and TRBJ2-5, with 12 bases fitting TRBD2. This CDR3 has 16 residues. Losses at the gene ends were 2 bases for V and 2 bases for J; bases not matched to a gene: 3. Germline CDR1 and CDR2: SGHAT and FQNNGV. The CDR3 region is CASSLWTSGEQETQYF. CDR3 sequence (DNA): TGTGCCAGCAGCTTATGGACTAGCGGGGAACAAGAGACCCAGTACTTC. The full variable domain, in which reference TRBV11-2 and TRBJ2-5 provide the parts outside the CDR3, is EAGVAQSPRYKIIEKRQSVAFWCNPISGHATLYWYQQILGQGPKLLIQFQNNGVVDDSQLPKDRFSAERLKGVDSTLKIQPAKLEDSAVYLCASSLWTSGEQETQYFGPGTRLLVL.

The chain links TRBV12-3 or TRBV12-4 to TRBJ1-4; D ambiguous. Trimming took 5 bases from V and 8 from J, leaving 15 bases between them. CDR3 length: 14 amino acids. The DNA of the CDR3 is TGTGCCAGCAGTAACAGAAGGCGGAGAGAAAAACTGTTTTTT. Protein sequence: CASSNRRRREKLFF.

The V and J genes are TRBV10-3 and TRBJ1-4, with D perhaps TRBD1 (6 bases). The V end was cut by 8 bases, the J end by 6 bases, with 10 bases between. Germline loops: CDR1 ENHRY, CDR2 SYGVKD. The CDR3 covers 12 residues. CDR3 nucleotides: TGTGCCATCGGAAAGGGGGATGAAAAACTGTTTTTT. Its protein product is CAIGKGDEKLFF.

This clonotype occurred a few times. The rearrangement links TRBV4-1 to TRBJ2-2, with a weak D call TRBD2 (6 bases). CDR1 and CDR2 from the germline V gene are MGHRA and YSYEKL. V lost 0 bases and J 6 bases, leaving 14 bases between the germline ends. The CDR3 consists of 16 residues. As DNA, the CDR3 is TGCGCCAGCAGCCAAGACGGGCTCCCGGGGGCCGGGGAGCTGTTTTTT. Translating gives CASSQDGLPGAGELFF.

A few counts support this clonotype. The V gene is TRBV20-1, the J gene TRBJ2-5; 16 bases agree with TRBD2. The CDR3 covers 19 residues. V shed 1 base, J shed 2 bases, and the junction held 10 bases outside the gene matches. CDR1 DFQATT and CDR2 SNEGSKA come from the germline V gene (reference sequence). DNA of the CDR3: TGCAGTGCTAGAGTTACACCGGGACTAGCGGGGGGGTTTCAAGAGACCCAGTACTTC. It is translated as CSARVTPGLAGGFQETQYF.

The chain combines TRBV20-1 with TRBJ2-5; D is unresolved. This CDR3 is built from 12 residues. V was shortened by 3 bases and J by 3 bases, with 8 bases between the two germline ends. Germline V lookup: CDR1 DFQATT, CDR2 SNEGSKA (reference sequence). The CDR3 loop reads CSARLSEETQYF. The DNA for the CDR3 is TGCAGTGCTAGGCTATCAGAAGAGACCCAGTACTTC.

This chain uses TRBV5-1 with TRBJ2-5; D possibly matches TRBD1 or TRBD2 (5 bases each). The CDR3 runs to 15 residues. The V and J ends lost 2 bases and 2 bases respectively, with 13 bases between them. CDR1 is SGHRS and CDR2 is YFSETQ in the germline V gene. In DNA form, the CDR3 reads TGCGCCAGCAGCTTTGGGGGTTCTAATCAAGAGACCCAGTACTTC. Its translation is CASSFGGSNQETQYF.

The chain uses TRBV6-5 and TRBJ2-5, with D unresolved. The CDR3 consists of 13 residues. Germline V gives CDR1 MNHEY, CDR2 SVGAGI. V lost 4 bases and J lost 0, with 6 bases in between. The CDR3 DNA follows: TGTGCCAGCAGTTCAACTTACCAAGAGACCCAGTACTTC. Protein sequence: CASSSTYQETQYF.

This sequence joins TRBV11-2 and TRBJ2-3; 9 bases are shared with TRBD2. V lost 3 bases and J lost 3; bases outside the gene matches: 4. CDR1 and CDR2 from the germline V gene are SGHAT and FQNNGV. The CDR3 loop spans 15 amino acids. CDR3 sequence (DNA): TGTGCCAGCAGCTTCCCTAGCGGGGAGACAGATACGCAGTATTTT. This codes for CASSFPSGETDTQYF.

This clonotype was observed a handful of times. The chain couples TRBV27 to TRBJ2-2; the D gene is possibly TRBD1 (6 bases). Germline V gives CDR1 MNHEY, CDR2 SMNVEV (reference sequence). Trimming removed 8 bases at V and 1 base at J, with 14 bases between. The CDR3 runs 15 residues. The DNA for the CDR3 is TGTGCCAGCGTTTCCAGGGGCTGGAACACCGGGGAGCTGTTTTTT. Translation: CASVSRGWNTGELFF.

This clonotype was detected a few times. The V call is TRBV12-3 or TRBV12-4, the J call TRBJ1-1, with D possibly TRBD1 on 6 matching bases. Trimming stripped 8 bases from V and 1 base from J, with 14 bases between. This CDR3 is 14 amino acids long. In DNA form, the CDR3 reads TGTGCCAGCGGTCCGGGACACAGGAACACTGAAGCTTTCTTT. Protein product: CASGPGHRNTEAFF.